This is a list of T cell receptor beta chains from one sample in a study of OX40 agonist ivuxolimab in advanced cancers. Here immunoSEQ multiplex PCR was the method, and the copy in TCRdb shows in-frame clones only, minus some. This table holds some 67,000 clones, less than 85% found once. The sequencing here drew on CD4+ or CD8+ T cells sorted from blood, taken in a trial of the OX40 agonist ivuxolimab. All receptors derive from an adult with an advanced solid tumor such as melanoma, head and neck, liver or kidney cancer. CDR3s include the opening cysteine and the closing phenylalanine or tryptophan. Each record gives: V gene, J gene, D gene, clone size, CDR3 DNA, CDR3 protein. A D gene is named only where the DNA matches it firmly. Size is omitted from some rows. Given values are once, few, many or a class for expanded clones.

TRBV11-2	TRBJ2-7	-	-	TGTGCCAGCAGCTTAGATAAGTCTCTGACCTACGAGCAGTACTTC	CASSLDKSLTYEQYF
TRBV30	TRBJ2-1	-	-	TGTGCCTGGAGGCTGGGAGGGGGCAATGAGCAGTTCTTC	CAWRLGGGNEQFF
TRBV30	TRBJ2-2	-	few	TGTGCCTGGAGTGATCTCTGGAGCACCGGGGAGCTGTTTTTT	CAWSDLWSTGELFF
TRBV6-1	TRBJ1-1	-	-	TGTGCCAGCAGTGACGCCGGACGGGTCGGTTATACTGAAGCTTTCTTT	CASSDAGRVGYTEAFF
TRBV18	TRBJ2-7	-	-	TGTGCCAGCTCACCATGGCAGGAGGAGTACTTC	CASSPWQEEYF
TRBV6-6	TRBJ2-3	TRBD1	-	TGTGCCAGCAGTTACTCATCCGGGACAGGGGGAGATACGCAGTATTTT	CASSYSSGTGGDTQYF
TRBV6-1	TRBJ1-5	-	-	TGTGCCAGCAGGACAGCTAGCAATCAGCCCCAGCATTTT	CASRTASNQPQHF
TRBV30	TRBJ1-6	TRBD1	-	TGTGCCTCCCCCCCGCGGGACAGGGATTCACCCCTCCACTTT	CASPPRDRDSPLHF
TRBV18	TRBJ2-3	TRBD2	-	TGTGCCAGCTCACCGAGGCGGGGGGGCGTTCGGCCCACAGATACGCAGTATTTT	CASSPRRGGVRPTDTQYF
TRBV5-1	TRBJ2-3	TRBD1	-	TGCGCCAGCAAAGAGGGACAGAACACAGATACGCAGTATTTT	CASKEGQNTDTQYF
TRBV2	TRBJ2-5	TRBD1	-	TGTGCCAGCAGAAGGGACAGTCTGGGGGAGACCCAGTACTTC	CASRRDSLGETQYF
TRBV5-4	TRBJ2-7	TRBD1	-	TGTGCCAGCAGCGGTCGGACAGGGGACTACCACGAGCAGTACTTC	CASSGRTGDYHEQYF
TRBV5-4	TRBJ2-1	-	-	TGTGCCAGCAGCCGCGCGTCAGGGTACAATGAGCAGTTCTTC	CASSRASGYNEQFF
TRBV6-6	TRBJ2-2	-	-	TGTGCCAGCAGAGAGTCTTACGTGGGGACCGGGGAGCTGTTTTTT	CASRESYVGTGELFF
TRBV28	TRBJ1-1	-	-	TGTGCCAGCAGTGGCGGCAGCAGGTGGGGTGAAGCTTTCTTT	CASSGGSRWGEAFF
TRBV18	TRBJ2-7	-	-	TGTGCCAGCTCACCTCCGGACTCAGGCCGAGAGCAGTACTTC	CASSPPDSGREQYF
TRBV5-1	TRBJ2-5	-	-	TGCGCCAGCAGCTGGAACAGGCTTCAAGAGACCCAGTACTTC	CASSWNRLQETQYF
TRBV9	TRBJ2-1	TRBD1	-	TGTGCCAGCAGCGTTCACACGACAGGGAATGAGCAGTTCTTC	CASSVHTTGNEQFF
TRBV5-1	TRBJ2-3	-	-	TGCGCCAGCAGCTTGTTAAGGGGCACAGATACGCAGTATTTT	CASSLLRGTDTQYF
TRBV5-1	TRBJ1-2	-	-	TGCGCCAGCAGCTTGGACGCGAATAACTATGGCTACACCTTC	CASSLDANNYGYTF
TRBV7-6	TRBJ2-2	-	-	TGTGCCAGCAGTTTGGGCATGGGGCCGGTCGCCGGGGAGCTGTTTTTT	CASSLGMGPVAGELFF
TRBV6-5	TRBJ1-4	-	once	TGTGCCAGCAGTTTAGGAACGGGTAATGAAAAACTGTTTTTT	CASSLGTGNEKLFF
TRBV19	TRBJ1-1	-	-	TGTGCCAGTAAGGAGGGAGGGGACTACACTGAAGCTTTCTTT	CASKEGGDYTEAFF
TRBV19	TRBJ2-1	-	-	TGTGCCAGCGGGGCTCCCTACAATGAGCAGTTCTTC	CASGAPYNEQFF
TRBV6-5	TRBJ1-2	-	-	TGTGCCAGCAGTTGGCAGTCCTATGGCTACACCTTC	CASSWQSYGYTF
TRBV7-8	TRBJ1-5	TRBD1	-	TGTGCCAGCAGCTTAGGTTCGGACAGGGGAGGAGATCAGCCCCAGCATTTT	CASSLGSDRGGDQPQHF
TRBV7-3	TRBJ2-3	TRBD2	-	TGTGCCAGCAGCTTCAGCGGGAGGGCAGATACGCAGTATTTT	CASSFSGRADTQYF
TRBV29-1	TRBJ1-4	-	-	TGCAGCGTCGGACGGAATGAAAAACTGTTTTTT	CSVGRNEKLFF
TRBV7-2	TRBJ2-3	-	few	TGTGCCAGCAGCCAGGGGAGGGTTACGCAGTATTTT	CASSQGRVTQYF
TRBV29-1	TRBJ1-5	-	-	TGCAGCGCAAAGTATAGCAATCAGCCCCAGCATTTT	CSAKYSNQPQHF
TRBV2	TRBJ1-6	-	-	TGTGCCAGCAGCCCATCGCGGGGGTATAATTCACCCCTCCACTTT	CASSPSRGYNSPLHF
TRBV7-8	TRBJ1-1	-	-	TGTGCCAGCAGCCCCGGGCCCACTGAAGCTTTCTTT	CASSPGPTEAFF
TRBV5-1	TRBJ2-4	-	-	TGCGCCAGCAGCTTGGCCTCTAGCAGGGAAAACATTCAGTACTTC	CASSLASSRENIQYF
TRBV5-4	TRBJ2-5	TRBD2	-	TGTGCCAGCAGCTTGGCCGCCACGGGGGGGCTAAAGACCCAGTACTTC	CASSLAATGGLKTQYF
TRBV11-1	TRBJ1-5	-	once	TGTGCCAGCAGCTTAAGTTTGAGACAGCCCCAGCATTTT	CASSLSLRQPQHF
TRBV6-5	TRBJ1-5	-	-	TGTGCCAGCAGTTCAGGGAATAGCAATCAGCCCCAGCATTTT	CASSSGNSNQPQHF
TRBV15	TRBJ2-1	-	-	TGTGCCACCAAGTCCGGGGAGAGCTCCTACAATGAGCAGTTCTTC	CATKSGESSYNEQFF
TRBV5-8	TRBJ2-1	TRBD1	-	TGTGCCAGCAGCTTGGCGGGACAGACCTACAATGAGCAGTTCTTC	CASSLAGQTYNEQFF
TRBV15	TRBJ1-2	-	-	TGTGCCACCAGCAGAGATATGGCAGGGGTGTTCAATGGCTACACCTTC	CATSRDMAGVFNGYTF
TRBV19	TRBJ1-5	-	-	TGTGCCAGTAGTATACGGGGGGCGGGCGGTCAGCCCCAGCATTTT	CASSIRGAGGQPQHF